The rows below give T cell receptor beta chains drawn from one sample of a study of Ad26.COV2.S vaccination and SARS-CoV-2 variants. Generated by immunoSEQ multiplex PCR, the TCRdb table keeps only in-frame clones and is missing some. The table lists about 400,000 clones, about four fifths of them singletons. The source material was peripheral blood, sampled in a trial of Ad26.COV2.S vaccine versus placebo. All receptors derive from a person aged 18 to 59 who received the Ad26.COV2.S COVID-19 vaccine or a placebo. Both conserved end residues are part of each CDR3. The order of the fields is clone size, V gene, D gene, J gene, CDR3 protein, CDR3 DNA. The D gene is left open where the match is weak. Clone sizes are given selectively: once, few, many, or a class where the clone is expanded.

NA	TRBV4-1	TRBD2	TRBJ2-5	CASSGTGLYETQYF	TGCGCCAGCAGCGGAACGGGACTATATGAGACCCAGTACTTC
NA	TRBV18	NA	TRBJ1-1	CASSPIWVNTEAFF	TGTGCCAGCTCACCTATTTGGGTGAACACTGAAGCTTTCTTT
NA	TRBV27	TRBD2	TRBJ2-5	CASSPTSAQETQYF	TGTGCCAGCAGTCCGACTAGCGCCCAAGAGACCCAGTACTTC
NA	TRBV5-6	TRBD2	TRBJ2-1	CASSLISGTSSYNEQFF	TGTGCCAGCAGCTTGATTAGCGGGACAAGCTCCTACAATGAGCAGTTCTTC
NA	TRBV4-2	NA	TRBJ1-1	CASSQDLNTEAFF	TGTGCCAGCAGCCAAGATCTTAACACTGAAGCTTTCTTT
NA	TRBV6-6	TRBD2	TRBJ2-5	CASGLTSRQETQYF	TGTGCCAGCGGACTGACTAGCCGACAAGAGACCCAGTACTTC
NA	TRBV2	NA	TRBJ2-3	CASSDIGGVGDTQYF	TGTGCCAGCAGTGATATAGGGGGGGTCGGAGATACGCAGTATTTT
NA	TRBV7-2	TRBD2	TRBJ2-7	CASSLGGLAGVGSYEQYF	TGTGCCAGCAGCTTAGGAGGACTAGCGGGGGTAGGGTCCTACGAGCAGTACTTC
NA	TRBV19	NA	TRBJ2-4	CASGLGLAGRKNIQYF	TGTGCCAGTGGCTTGGGTTTGGCAGGGCGCAAAAACATTCAGTACTTC
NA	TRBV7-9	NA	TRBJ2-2	CASSPVAGEAGELFF	TGTGCCAGCAGCCCGGTGGCAGGGGAGGCCGGGGAGCTGTTTTTT
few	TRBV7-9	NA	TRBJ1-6	CASSLPNSPLHF	TGTGCCAGCAGCTTACCGAATTCACCCCTCCACTTT
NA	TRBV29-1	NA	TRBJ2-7	CSVGIASYEQYF	TGCAGCGTTGGTATAGCTTCCTACGAGCAGTACTTC
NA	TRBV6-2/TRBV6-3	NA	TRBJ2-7	CASSYSTNEQYF	TGTGCCAGCAGTTACTCGACGAACGAGCAGTACTTC
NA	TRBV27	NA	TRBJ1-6	CASSFGGSSYNSPLHF	TGTGCCAGCAGTTTTGGTGGGAGCTCCTATAATTCACCCCTCCACTTT
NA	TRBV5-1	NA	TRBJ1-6	CASSWGLRGNSPLHF	TGCGCCAGCAGCTGGGGGCTTAGAGGGAATTCACCCCTCCACTTT
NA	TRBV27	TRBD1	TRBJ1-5	CASSLTHYGTGVGQPQHF	TGTGCCAGCAGTTTAACCCATTACGGGACAGGGGTCGGTCAGCCCCAGCATTTT
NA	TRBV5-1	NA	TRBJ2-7	CASSLGPSYLAEQYF	TGCGCCAGCAGCTTGGGCCCTAGCTATCTTGCCGAGCAGTACTTC
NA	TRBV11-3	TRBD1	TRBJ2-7	CASSFGQDAYEQYF	TGTGCCAGCAGTTTTGGACAGGACGCCTACGAGCAGTACTTC
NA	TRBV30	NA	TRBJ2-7	CAWSPRVSGQPEQYF	TGTGCCTGGAGCCCACGGGTCTCGGGACAACCTGAGCAGTACTTC
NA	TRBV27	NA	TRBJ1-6	CASPLAGQNSPLHF	TGTGCCAGCCCTTTAGCGGGGCAAAATTCACCCCTCCACTTT
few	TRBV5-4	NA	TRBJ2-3	CASTVPGWGDTQYF	TGTGCCAGCACCGTGCCGGGGTGGGGTGATACGCAGTATTTT
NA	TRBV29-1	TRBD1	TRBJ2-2	CSVGGTGYTGELFF	TGCAGCGTTGGAGGGACAGGCTACACCGGGGAGCTGTTTTTT
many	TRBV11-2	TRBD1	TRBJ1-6	CASSSWDRKDIKNSPLHF	TGTGCCAGCAGCTCCTGGGACAGGAAGGATATAAAGAATTCACCCCTCCACTTT
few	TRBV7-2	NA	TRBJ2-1	CASSPHGTRDEQFF	TGTGCCAGCAGCCCTCACGGGACAAGGGATGAGCAGTTCTTC
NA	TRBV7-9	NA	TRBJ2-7	CASSASGYEQYF	TGTGCCAGCAGCGCTTCAGGGTACGAGCAGTACTTC
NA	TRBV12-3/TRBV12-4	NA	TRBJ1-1	CASSPISLEAFF	TGTGCCAGCAGTCCAATATCCCTTGAAGCTTTCTTT
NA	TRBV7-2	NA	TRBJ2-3	CASSPNLNWRDLGYF	TGTGCCAGCAGCCCCAACTTGAATTGGAGGGATCTTGGGTATTTT
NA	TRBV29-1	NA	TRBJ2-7	CSVEGAGYEQYF	TGCAGCGTTGAGGGGGCGGGCTACGAGCAGTACTTC
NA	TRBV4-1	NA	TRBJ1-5	CASSQDENSNQPQHF	TGCGCCAGCAGCCAAGATGAGAATAGCAATCAGCCCCAGCATTTT
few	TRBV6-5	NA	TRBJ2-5	CASRWGGTQYF	TGTGCCAGCAGGTGGGGAGGGACCCAGTACTTC
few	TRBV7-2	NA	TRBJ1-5	CASSLSRGSNQPQHF	TGTGCCAGCAGCTTAAGCAGGGGAAGCAATCAGCCCCAGCATTTT
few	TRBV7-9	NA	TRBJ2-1	CASSLISGGNNEQFF	TGTGCCAGCAGCTTAATTAGCGGAGGGAACAATGAGCAGTTCTTC
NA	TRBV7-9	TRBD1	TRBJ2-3	CASSDRGTDTQYF	TGTGCCAGCTCGGACAGGGGTACAGATACGCAGTATTTT
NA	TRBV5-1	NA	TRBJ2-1	CASSPRWAGPTPTDEQFF	TGCGCCAGCAGCCCCCGGTGGGCGGGTCCTACCCCAACGGATGAGCAGTTCTTC
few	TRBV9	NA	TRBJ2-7	CASSDRVGAEQYF	TGTGCCAGCAGCGATCGGGTGGGGGCCGAGCAGTACTTC
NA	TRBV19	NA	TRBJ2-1	CASSMGTYYYNEQFF	TGTGCCAGTAGTATGGGGACATATTACTACAATGAGCAGTTCTTC
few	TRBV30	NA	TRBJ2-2	CAWRVGGAGELFF	TGTGCCTGGAGAGTAGGGGGGGCCGGGGAGCTGTTTTTT
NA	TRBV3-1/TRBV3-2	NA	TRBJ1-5	CASSQDPDGQPQHF	TGTGCCAGCAGCCAAGACCCGGACGGGCAGCCCCAGCATTTT
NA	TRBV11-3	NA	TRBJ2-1	CASSPEDLGEQFF	TGTGCCAGCAGCCCAGAGGACCTGGGAGAGCAGTTCTTC
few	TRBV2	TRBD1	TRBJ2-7	CASSEGTGVAEQYF	TGTGCCAGCAGTGAAGGGACAGGGGTTGCCGAGCAGTACTTC
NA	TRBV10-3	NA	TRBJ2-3	CAISELGGTDTQYF	TGTGCCATCAGTGAGTTGGGTGGCACAGATACGCAGTATTTT
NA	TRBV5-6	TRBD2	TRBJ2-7	CASSFRGGVEQYF	TGTGCCAGCAGCTTTCGTGGGGGGGTCGAGCAGTACTTC
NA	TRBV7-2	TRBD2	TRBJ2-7	CASSLDGGVYEQYF	TGTGCCAGCAGCTTAGATGGGGGGGTCTACGAGCAGTACTTC
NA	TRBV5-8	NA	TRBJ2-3	CASSPSGIGSSTDTQYF	TGTGCCAGCAGCCCGTCAGGGATTGGGTCGAGCACAGATACGCAGTATTTT
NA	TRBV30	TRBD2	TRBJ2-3	CAWSVGTSGSADTQYF	TGTGCCTGGAGTGTCGGGACTAGCGGGAGTGCAGATACGCAGTATTTT
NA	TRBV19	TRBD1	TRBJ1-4	CASRTGLGEKLFF	TGTGCCAGCCGGACAGGGTTGGGTGAAAAACTGTTTTTT
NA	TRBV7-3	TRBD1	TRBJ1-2	CASSLDREGYGYTF	TGTGCCAGCAGCCTGGACAGGGAAGGCTATGGCTACACCTTC
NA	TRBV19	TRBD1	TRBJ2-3	CASSHRGFDTDTQYF	TGTGCCAGTAGTCACAGGGGATTCGACACAGATACGCAGTATTTT
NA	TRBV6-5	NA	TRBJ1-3	CASSRLGGNTIYF	TGTGCCAGCTCTAGGTTGGGTGGAAACACCATATATTTT
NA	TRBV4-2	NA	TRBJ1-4	CASSQDQTTNEKLFF	TGTGCCAGCAGCCAAGACCAAACAACTAATGAAAAACTGTTTTTT
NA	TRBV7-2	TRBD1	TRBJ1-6	CASSLGAATGNNSPLHF	TGTGCCAGCAGCTTAGGGGCTGCGACAGGGAATAATTCACCCCTCCACTTT
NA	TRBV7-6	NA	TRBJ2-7	CASSLDPGPYYEQYF	TGTGCCAGCAGCTTAGACCCCGGACCGTACTACGAGCAGTACTTC
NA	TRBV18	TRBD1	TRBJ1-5	CASSPLGRQGGQPQHF	TGTGCCAGCTCACCCCTCGGTCGACAGGGAGGTCAGCCCCAGCATTTT
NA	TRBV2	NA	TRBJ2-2	CASEFGTGELFF	TGTGCCAGCGAGTTTGGCACCGGGGAGCTGTTTTTT
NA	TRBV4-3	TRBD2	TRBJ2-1	CASSQDSLAGSSYNEQFF	TGCGCCAGCAGCCAAGATAGCCTAGCGGGTAGCTCCTACAATGAGCAGTTCTTC